A single sample gave rise to the 5 T cell receptor beta chains below, sequenced in a study of T cells after yellow fever vaccination. TCRdb reprocessed the 5' RACE reads with MiXCR, giving one entry per CDR3 protein. The sample contains approximately 600,000 distinct CDR3 sequences, 9% to 15% of which appear only once. Sequenced here: PBMCs, sampled on the day of the yellow fever booster vaccination. Every receptor here comes from a man younger than 45 who received the YFV17D yellow fever vaccine.

The rearrangement links TRBV12-3 or TRBV12-4 to TRBJ1-1; TRBD1 matches at 8 bases. CDR3 length equals 16 residues. After removal of 4 bases from V and 0 bases from J, the junction contained 7 bases not matched to a gene. The CDR3 DNA reads TGTGCCAGCAGTTCTTCCGGGACAGGACTGAACACTGAAGCTTTCTTT. Its translation is CASSSSGTGLNTEAFF.

The chain is built from TRBV28 and TRBJ1-2; TRBD1 is a possible D gene (6 bases). The germline V gene encodes CDR1 MDHEN and CDR2 SYDVKM. The length of the CDR3 is 13 residues. The germline V and J ends were trimmed by 6 bases and 4 bases, with 12 bases remaining between them. This CDR3 is CASSRQEGYGYTF. CDR3 bases: TGTGCCAGCAGCAGACAGGAGGGCTATGGCTACACCTTC.

This clonotype was counted only a few times. This rearrangement joins TRBV7-2 to TRBJ2-2; TRBD1 is a possible D gene (5 bases). CDR1 and CDR2 (germline): SGHTA, FQGNSA. Trimming removed 6 bases from V and 0 bases from J, with 11 bases in between. CDR3 length: 15 residues. The CDR3 here is CASRRQGANTGELFF. In nucleotides, the CDR3 is TGTGCCAGCAGACGCCAGGGCGCGAACACCGGGGAGCTGTTTTTT.

The V gene is TRBV27, the J gene TRBJ2-7, with TRBD2 matching 8 bases. Trimming removed 5 bases from V and 3 bases from J; junction bases left unmatched: 9. Germline V CDR1 and CDR2: MNHEY, SMNVEV (reference sequence). This CDR3 is built from 15 residues. The CDR3 is CASSPPGLARYEQYF. CDR3 coding DNA: TGTGCCAGCAGTCCCCCCGGACTAGCTCGCTACGAGCAGTACTTC.

The chain joins TRBV10-1 to TRBJ2-2; TRBD2 is a possible D gene (5 bases). The CDR3 contains 10 residues. V lost 8 bases and J lost 11, with 9 bases in between. Germline-derived CDR1 and CDR2 are WNHNN and SYGVQD (reference sequence). The CDR3 nucleotides read TGCGCCAGCTTCCGGGGTGAGCTGTTTTTT. Encoded protein: CASFRGELFF.